This T cell receptor beta chain was sequenced in a study of regulatory T cells in long-lasting Graves disease. Study-wide results and caveats: Persistent patients had more shared public clonotypes (fewer than 3,000) than new patients (around 950).

The time point was: persistent/refractory GD, antithyroid drugs over 5 years with positive TRAb. TCR sequences were obtained from RNA taken from PBMCs. CDR3 length: 14 residues. V was pared by 10 bases and J by 0 bases, with 13 bases between. Looked up from germline, CDR1 is ENHRY and CDR2 is SYGVKD. Combining iRepertoire HTBI primers with Arm-PCR of CDR3 regions, the authors built TCR beta libraries. One entry per CDR3 protein, called by TCRdb with MiXCR from the multiplex PCR reads. In the table there are 600,000 to 800,000 distinct CDR3 sequences, approximately 31% of which are singletons. Details on this clonotype: Its antigen is still unknown.

Sequenced here: peripheral blood mononuclear cells (PBMCs), sampled when the disease was refractory, from a patient treated with antithyroid drugs. The V gene is TRBV10-3, the J gene TRBJ1-5; possible D gene TRBD1, 5 bases. The source of this sequence is a female donor with Graves disease. The CDR3 coding sequence is TGTGCCACCCAGGGTTCGGGTAGCAATCAGCCCCAGCATTTT. Encoded protein: CATQGSGSNQPQHF.